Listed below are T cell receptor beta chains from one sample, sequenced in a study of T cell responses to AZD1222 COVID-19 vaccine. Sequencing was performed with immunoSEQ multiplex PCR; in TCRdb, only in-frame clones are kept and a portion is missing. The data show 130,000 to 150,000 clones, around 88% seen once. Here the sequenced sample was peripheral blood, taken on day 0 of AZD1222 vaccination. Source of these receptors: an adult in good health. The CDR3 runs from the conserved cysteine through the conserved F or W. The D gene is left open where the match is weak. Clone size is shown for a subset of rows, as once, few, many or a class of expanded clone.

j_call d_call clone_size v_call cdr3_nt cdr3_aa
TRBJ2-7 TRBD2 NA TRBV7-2 TGTGCCAGCAGCTTTCTGCGGGAGTGGGGAGAGCAGTACTTC CASSFLREWGEQYF
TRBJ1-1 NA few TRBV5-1 TGCGCCAGCCAAACAGCCATGAACACTGAAGCTTTCTTT CASQTAMNTEAFF
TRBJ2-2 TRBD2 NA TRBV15 TGTGCCACCAGCAGAGCGGGGGGGAACACCGGGGAGCTGTTTTTT CATSRAGGNTGELFF
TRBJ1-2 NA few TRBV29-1 TGCAGCGTTGCGAGGGGGGACTATGGCTACACCTTC CSVARGDYGYTF
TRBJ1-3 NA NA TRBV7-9 TGTGCCAGCCTCACACTCTCAGTCGCCGGAAACACCATATATTTT CASLTLSVAGNTIYF
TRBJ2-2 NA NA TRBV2 TGTGCCAGCAGACCCACCAACTTCAACGGGGAGCTGTTTTTT CASRPTNFNGELFF
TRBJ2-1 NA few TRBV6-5 TGTGCCAGCAGCCGGGTGGGAAACTACAATGAGCAGTTCTTC CASSRVGNYNEQFF
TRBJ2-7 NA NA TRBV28 TGTGCCAGCAGTTTATGGGCGGTCGGCTCCTACGAGCAGTACTTC CASSLWAVGSYEQYF
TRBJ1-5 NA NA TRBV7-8 TGTGCCAGCAGCCCCGCCTGGGGTCAGCCCCAGCATTTT CASSPAWGQPQHF
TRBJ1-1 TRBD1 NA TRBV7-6 TGTGCCAGCAGCTTAGAGACAGGGGGAACGTCTGAAGCTTTCTTT CASSLETGGTSEAFF
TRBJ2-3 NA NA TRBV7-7 TGTGCTAGCAGCGTCGGCTTACCGGGCGCAGATACGCAGTATTTT CASSVGLPGADTQYF
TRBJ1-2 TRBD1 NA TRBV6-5 TGTGCCAGCAGTTTGGACAGGGGGGGATATGGCTACACCTTC CASSLDRGGYGYTF
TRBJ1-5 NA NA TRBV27 TGTGCCAGCAGTTTATCCGGGGGCAATAAGGGCAATCAGCCCCAGCATTTT CASSLSGGNKGNQPQHF
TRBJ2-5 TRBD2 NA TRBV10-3 TGTGCCATCAGTCTAGCGGGAGTGGCCGGGGAGACCCAGTACTTC CAISLAGVAGETQYF
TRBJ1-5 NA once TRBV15 TGTGCCACCAGCAGAGGGGGGAGAAGTGGCAATCAGCCCCAGCATTTT CATSRGGRSGNQPQHF
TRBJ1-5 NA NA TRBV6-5 TGTGCCAGCAGTTCTGGCAGAAATCAGCCCCAGCATTTT CASSSGRNQPQHF
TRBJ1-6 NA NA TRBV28 TGTGCCAGCAGTTTTGGGGATACTTCACCCCTCCACTTT CASSFGDTSPLHF
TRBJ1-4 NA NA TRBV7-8 TGTGCCAGCAGCTCAAATTGGGCGAAACTGTTTTTT CASSSNWAKLFF
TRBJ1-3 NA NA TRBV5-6 TGTGCCAGCAGCTTGATTCGAACTCCGAGGGGAAACACCATATATTTT CASSLIRTPRGNTIYF
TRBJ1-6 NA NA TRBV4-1 TGCGCCAGCAGCCCCGGCACACAGTCCTATAATTCACCCCTCCACTTT CASSPGTQSYNSPLHF
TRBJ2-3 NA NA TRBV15 TGTGCCACCAGCAGAGATCGCTGGAACACAGATACGCAGTATTTT CATSRDRWNTDTQYF
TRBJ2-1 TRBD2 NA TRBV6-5 TGTGCCAGCAGTTACCGGGGGGGTCTAAGAAATGAGCAGTTCTTC CASSYRGGLRNEQFF
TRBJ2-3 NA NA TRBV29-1 TGCAGCGTTGAAACCGGCACAGATACGCAGTATTTT CSVETGTDTQYF
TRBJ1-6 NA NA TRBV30 TGTGCCTGGAGTGTACCGGGGACAAGCTCCTATAATTCACCCCTCCACTTT CAWSVPGTSSYNSPLHF
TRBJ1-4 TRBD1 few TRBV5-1 TGCGCCAGCAGCCCCGCGGTGTGGGACAGTCTCAGCGAAAAACTGTTTTTT CASSPAVWDSLSEKLFF
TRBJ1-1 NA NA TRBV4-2 TGTGCCAGCAGCCAAGTCGGGTCATGGGGCGGAAGGATTCAAGCTTTCTTT CASSQVGSWGGRIQAFF
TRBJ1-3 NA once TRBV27 TGTGCCAGCAGTCCCGTGGGTTCTCCTGGAAACACCATATATTTT CASSPVGSPGNTIYF
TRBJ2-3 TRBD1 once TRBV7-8 TGTGCCAGCAGCCTTGGGACAGCCAAAAGCACAGATACGCAGTATTTT CASSLGTAKSTDTQYF
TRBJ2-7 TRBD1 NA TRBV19 TGTGCCAGTAGTATAAACAGGGGGCGAGGAAACGAGCAGTACTTC CASSINRGRGNEQYF
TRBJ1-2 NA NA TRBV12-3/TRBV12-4 TGTGCCAGCACCCCGCAGACTGCATATGGCTACACCTTC CASTPQTAYGYTF
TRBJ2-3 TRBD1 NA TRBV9 TGTGCCAGCAGCGTAGAGAACAGGGGTATAGATACGCAGTATTTT CASSVENRGIDTQYF
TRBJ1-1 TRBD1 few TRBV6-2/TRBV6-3 TGTGCCAGCAGCACGTTGGGACAGGGGAAGACGAACACTGAAGCTTTCTTT CASSTLGQGKTNTEAFF
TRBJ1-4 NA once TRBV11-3 TGTGCCAGCAGCTTAGATCGCGGCAGTTCTAATGAAAAACTGTTTTTT CASSLDRGSSNEKLFF
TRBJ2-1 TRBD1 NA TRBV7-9 TGTGCCAGCAGCTCGAGAACCGGGACAGGGATTAACAATGAGCAGTTCTTC CASSSRTGTGINNEQFF
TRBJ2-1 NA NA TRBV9 TGTGCCAGCGGTAGGGGTCTTGAGCAGTTCTTC CASGRGLEQFF
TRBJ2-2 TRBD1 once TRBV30 TGTGCCTTAGGACAGGGGGGACCCGGGGAGCTGTTTTTT CALGQGGPGELFF
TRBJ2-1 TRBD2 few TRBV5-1 TGCGCCAGCAGCTTGGTGCTAGCGGGCTCCTACAATGAGCAGTTCTTC CASSLVLAGSYNEQFF
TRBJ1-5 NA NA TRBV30 TGTGCCTGGAGGCCTCAGGGGAGACGGGATCAGCCCCAGCATTTT CAWRPQGRRDQPQHF
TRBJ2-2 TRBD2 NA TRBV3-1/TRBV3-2 TGTGCCAGCAGCGCGGGACTAGCGGAGGTACTCGGGGAGCTGTTTTTT CASSAGLAEVLGELFF
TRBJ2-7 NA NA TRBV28 TGTGCCAGCACCTCGGCTCCCCCCTACGAGCAGTACTTC CASTSAPPYEQYF
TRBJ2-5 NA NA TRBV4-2 TGTGCCAGCAGCCAAGAAGACTGGTATAAGCAAGAGACCCAGTACTTC CASSQEDWYKQETQYF
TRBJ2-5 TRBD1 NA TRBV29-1 TGCAGCGCACGGACAGGGTTTCAATTTCGGGAGACCCAGTACTTC CSARTGFQFRETQYF